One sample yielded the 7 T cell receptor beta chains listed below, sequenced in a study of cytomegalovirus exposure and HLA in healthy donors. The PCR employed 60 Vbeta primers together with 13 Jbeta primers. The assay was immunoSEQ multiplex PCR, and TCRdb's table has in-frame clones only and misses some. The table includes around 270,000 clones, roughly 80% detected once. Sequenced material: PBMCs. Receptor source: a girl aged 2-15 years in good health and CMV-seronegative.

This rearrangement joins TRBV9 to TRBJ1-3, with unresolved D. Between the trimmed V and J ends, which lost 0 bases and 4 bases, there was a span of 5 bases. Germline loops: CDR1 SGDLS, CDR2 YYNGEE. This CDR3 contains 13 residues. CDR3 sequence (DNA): TGTGCCAGCAGCGTAGCTACCGGAAACACCATATATTTT. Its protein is CASSVATGNTIYF. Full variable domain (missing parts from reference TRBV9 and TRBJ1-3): DSGVTQTPKHLITATGQRVTLRCSPRSGDLSVYWYQQSLDQGLQFLIQYYNGEERAKGNILERFSAQQFPDLHSELNLSSLELGDSALYFCASSVATGNTIYFGEGSWLTVV.

CDR3 in DNA: TGTGCCAGCAGTGAAGGGTACGGCAGGGCCCACGAGCAGTACTTC. It translates to CASSEGYGRAHEQYF. This rearrangement joins TRBV2 to TRBJ2-7; perhaps TRBD1 as D (5 bases). Trimming cost V 1 base and J 5 bases, with 15 bases left between them. Looked up from germline, CDR1 is SNHLY and CDR2 is FYNNEI. This CDR3 region has 15 residues.

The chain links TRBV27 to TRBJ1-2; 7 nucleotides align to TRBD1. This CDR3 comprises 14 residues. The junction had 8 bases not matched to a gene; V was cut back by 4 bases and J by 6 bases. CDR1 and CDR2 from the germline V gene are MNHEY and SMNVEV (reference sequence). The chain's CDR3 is CASSSPTGKNGYTF. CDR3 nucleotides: TGTGCCAGCAGTTCACCGACAGGGAAGAATGGCTACACCTTC.

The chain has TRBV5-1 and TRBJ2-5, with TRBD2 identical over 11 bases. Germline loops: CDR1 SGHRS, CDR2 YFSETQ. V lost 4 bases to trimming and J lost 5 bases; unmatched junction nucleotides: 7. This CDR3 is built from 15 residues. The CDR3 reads CASSSSGGALETQYF. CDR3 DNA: TGCGCCAGCAGCAGTAGCGGGGGGGCCTTGGAGACCCAGTACTTC.

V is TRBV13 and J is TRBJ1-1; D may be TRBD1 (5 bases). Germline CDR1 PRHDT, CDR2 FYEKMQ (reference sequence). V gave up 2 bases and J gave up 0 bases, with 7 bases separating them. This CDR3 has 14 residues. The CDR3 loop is CASSLWGLNTEAFF. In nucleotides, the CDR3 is TGTGCCAGCAGCTTATGGGGCTTGAACACTGAAGCTTTCTTT.

CDR3 amino acids: CASSVTGATEAFF. CDR3 in DNA: TGTGCCAGCAGCGTGACAGGGGCCACTGAAGCTTTCTTT. V and J are TRBV9 and TRBJ1-1; 8 bases are shared with TRBD1. V lost 2 bases to trimming and J lost 4 bases; unmatched junction nucleotides: 1. The germline gives CDR1 SGDLS, CDR2 YYNGEE. The CDR3 extends over 13 amino acids. Looking up the rest from reference TRBV9 and TRBJ1-1 gives the full variable domain: DSGVTQTPKHLITATGQRVTLRCSPRSGDLSVYWYQQSLDQGLQFLIQYYNGEERAKGNILERFSAQQFPDLHSELNLSSLELGDSALYFCASSVTGATEAFFGQGTRLTVV.

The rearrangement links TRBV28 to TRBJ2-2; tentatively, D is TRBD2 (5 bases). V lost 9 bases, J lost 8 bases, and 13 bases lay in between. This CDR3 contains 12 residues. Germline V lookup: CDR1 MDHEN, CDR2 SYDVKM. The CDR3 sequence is CASTSRRGELFF. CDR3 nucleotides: TGTGCCAGTACTAGTCGGAGGGGGGAGCTGTTTTTT.